This T cell receptor beta chain was captured by sequencing in a study of shared clonotypes between healthy human individuals. Sequencing was performed with immunoSEQ multiplex PCR; in TCRdb, only in-frame clones are kept and a portion is missing. This sample has fewer than 1.8 million clones, with approximately 98.5% found just once. V lost 5 bases, J lost 4 bases, and 8 bases stayed unmatched. This CDR3 region has 16 residues. Germline loops: CDR1 SGHTA, CDR2 FQGTGA. Sequencing input: naive CD4+ T cells sorted from blood. Subset given: CD45RA+ positively selected. The sequence was collected from a man aged 25-40 years in good health. This chain connects TRBV7-3 to TRBJ2-1; 10 bases are a match to TRBD2. The CDR3 sequence: CASSPLAGVLYNEQFF. As DNA, the CDR3 is TGTGCCAGCAGCCCGCTAGCGGGAGTATTGTACAATGAGCAGTTCTTC.